Described below is a single T cell receptor (beta chain) sequence and its context. Its antigen is not known. Germline assignment: CDR1 SGHTA and CDR2 FQGNSA. This CDR3 has 14 residues. The sample originates from a study of T cells expressing NK-cell markers. Overall study results and limits: For about six donors, the dominant NKG2C+ clonotypes made up roughly 1.0-7.0% of their CD8+ T cells.

TCRdb reworked the 5' RACE reads into one entry per CDR3 protein, no DNA. This sample's clone table lists 250,000 to 300,000 distinct CDR3 sequences. This sequence was found in a woman between 18 and 70 years old in good health. The chain recombines TRBV7-2 with TRBJ1-2; TCRdb indicates TRBD1, and absent DNA this call remains unverified. Sequencing input: blood T cells: a sorted CD56 or NKG2C T cell subset, CD4+ or CD8+ T cells, or bulk PBMC T cells (not recorded which). CDR3: CASSDATGRYGYTF.